The clone carrying this T cell receptor beta chain showed up just once. This sample was taken from a study of blood T cell repertoires in COVID-19. Study-level information: Sites in the United States, Italy and Spain provided acute and convalescent COVID-19 samples. The cDNA or gDNA used as material had been derived from T cells, B-cell-depleted T cells, or PBMCs.

The CDR3 consists of 15 residues. The V and J ends lost 1 base and 4 bases, in that order; junction bases with no gene match: 5. Germline CDR1 and CDR2: LNHNV and YYDKDF (reference sequence). The authors' processing: Reference gene primer amplification in the assay estimated nucleated cell counts. TCRdb's table, derived via immunoSEQ multiplex PCR, lists solely in-frame clones and lacks some. V, J and clone size are taken as reported in that table, and D and trimming were inferred from the DNA itself. The table records about 240,000 clones, around four fifths of them present only once. The clonotype was recovered from an older woman with active or convalescent COVID-19. The material sequenced was peripheral blood. The rearrangement uses TRBV15 and TRBJ1-1; 8 bases fit TRBD1. CDR3 sequence (DNA): TGTGCCACCAGCAGAGCACAGGGGGTGGCCACTGAAGCTTTCTTT. It yields the protein CATSRAQGVATEAFF.